This T cell receptor beta chain was found in a study of cytomegalovirus exposure and HLA in healthy donors (dated 2017 in TCRdb). About the investigation overall: An earlier analysis of approximately 640 of the donors reported 276 Gb of sequence data and roughly 110 million unique TCR beta sequences from about 200 million T cells. A later analysis re-analyzed previously published TCR beta repertoires from roughly 630 donors and added high-resolution HLA genotyping to study TCR occurrence patterns. A later genetic analysis took genome-wide SNP genotypes for 398 of the 666 donors and used that subset as a discovery cohort. The number of typed donors differed by locus: about 620-630 for A, B, C, DRB1 and DQB1; some 540 for DQA1; over 600 for DPA1; and roughly 450 for DPB1. The T cell repertoires of under 700 subjects were profiled by immunosequencing and related to cytomegalovirus serostatus. The study was designed to test whether signatures of past pathogen exposure could be identified by cataloging public T cell receptors. Donor age, sex, ethnicity and CMV serostatus were compiled together with the repertoire data. The study combined high-throughput TCR immunosequencing, statistical association of individual TCRs with disease status, and machine learning to predict cytomegalovirus infection status. About 310 gigabases of sequencing data and approximately 85 million unique TCR sequences were included in an early release covering about 700 HLA-typed donors. Among the 398 genotyped donors, approximately 77% belonged to the genetic ancestry cluster associated with self-reported Caucasian donors. Because of strong linkage in the cohort, five DR-DQ haplotypes were treated as single units for association and clustering. An earlier analysis of approximately 580 of the donors used high-throughput TCR beta sequencing to judge whether each TCR beta V gene segment behaved as functional or pseudogenic. All discovery cohort repertoires had been generated on a single sequencing platform. Among 398 genotyped donors of the cohort, an average of around 240,000 unique TCR beta nucleotide sequences were sequenced per donor, roughly 20% of them non-productive. The later analysis used no new phenotypic data to find candidate immune exposures, relying instead on TCR beta sequences and their occurrence across donors. In addition to the first cohort of about 650 subjects, a separate validation cohort of over 90 different subjects was used. HLA typing included class I and class II loci at four-digit resolution.

The CDR3 spans 12 residues, from the cysteine through the phenylalanine. Kept here is only the CDR3 DNA, which spans 36 bases and is read in frame from base 1. A distance of 8 bases separates the germline ends of V and J, which lose 1 base and 5 bases respectively. The germline V gene encodes CDR1 GTSNPN and CDR2 SVGIG (reference sequence). Summary of the overall study and its limitations: Assigning TCR associations to individual alleles was difficult when HLA alleles, especially DR and DQ, strongly co-occurred. A further reported finding was that TCR beta sequences accurately predicted the HLA-A and HLA-B alleles for most subjects in the first cohort. The sequencing pipeline was judged likely to have produced a cluster of highly shared sequence variants as a technical artifact. In a later analysis, the rate of TCR association differed among HLA loci, with DRB1 alleles having the most associated TCRs and HLA-C alleles having the fewest. The study listed 170 or so TCR beta chains as associated with cytomegalovirus. Because the 87-base-pair reads could not distinguish some IMGT-functional V segments, including TRBV6-2 and TRBV6-3, those segments were excluded. Roughly uniform sequencing depth across donors was assumed in presence/absence analyses, although this assumption may not hold. Because HLA typing was unavailable for some donors at each locus, only the typed subset was used in association tests. The only immune exposure information available for the cohort was CMV serostatus. A later genetic analysis associated a missense DCLRE1C variant with V-gene and J-gene trimming of TCR beta chains, and an independent cohort replicated the association. Cytomegalovirus status was reported to be diagnosed by the classifier with high specificity and sensitivity in both the original and validation cohorts. The earlier analysis of approximately 560 of the donors excluded about 16 rarely observed V segments, including chromosome 9 orphons, because counts were too low. A later analysis found that most CMV-associated TCR beta chains appeared HLA-restricted, with HLA associations seemingly driven largely by CMV exposure. Several of the top co-occurrence clusters appeared to be linked to parvovirus B19, influenza, CMV and Epstein-Barr virus, according to a later analysis. While some public TCRs were present in many individuals, most TCR sequences turned up only very rarely across donors. In a later analysis, HLA-associated TCR beta chains showed more clonal expansion and lower generation probabilities than non-associated chains that were equally common. According to a later genetic analysis, donors in an Asian-associated ancestry cluster had fewer N-insertions in productive TCRs than the approximately 670-donor mean. Linkage disequilibrium might explain the correlated functional status among segregating V segments, but an unknown experimental factor could not be excluded. According to the authors, the approach could potentially be generalized to other disease states and immunological phenotypes. Specific HLA alleles were associated with more than 15,000 TCR beta sequences at a false discovery rate of 0.05 in a later analysis. In an earlier analysis of around 600 of the donors, most TCR beta V segments appeared in productive rearrangements about 90% or about 30% of the time, broadly matching IMGT annotations. In vitro tests confirmed that a few of the cytomegalovirus-associated TCR beta chains recognize cytomegalovirus antigens. This cohort had only TCR beta chains sequenced, and the lack of alpha or paired-chain data limited which features could be detected.

Points on this clone: Its antigen remains unidentified. The input lacks base qualities; no much larger clone sits a single base away.

Library construction relied on the immunoSEQ multiplex PCR assay. The multiplex PCR relied on a mix of 60 forward primers for TCR Vbeta segments and 13 reverse primers for TCR Jbeta segments. A multiplex PCR assay on genomic DNA amplified the CDR3 region of rearranged TCR beta genes. The Illumina HiSeq System was used to sequence the amplified TCR beta libraries as 87-base-pair reads. In the authors' own workflow: A later analysis tallied roughly 80 million unique TCR beta chains across the 640 or so repertoires, and some 10 million of those chains were shared by two or more donors. Raw reads were error-corrected and collapsed into unique sequences by a nearest-neighbor algorithm in which closely related sequences were merged to remove PCR and sequencing errors. To assign V, D and J gene segments, CDR3 sequences were aligned to IMGT reference sequences. For a sequence to be retained, a match of at least six nucleotides to both a V gene segment and a J gene segment was required. A rearrangement was called productive if the CDR3 had no stop codons and remained in frame with V and J, and every other rearrangement was called non-productive. Following IMGT convention, CDR3 was defined as the stretch from the second conserved V-encoded cysteine to the conserved J-encoded phenylalanine. The earlier analysis of some 550 of the donors excluded any sequence lacking an unambiguous match to a single V gene segment. In an earlier analysis of approximately 610 of the donors, V segments were called functional above 56.7% productive rearrangements and were called segregating when the between-donor standard deviation exceeded 5%. A statistical classification framework was built to diagnose cytomegalovirus status from the catalog of TCR beta chain sequences. V and J gene assignment, in a later analysis, came from comparing TCR nucleotide sequences with IMGT/GENE-DB human TR gene sequences. Using the TCRdist pipeline, a later analysis assigned CDR3 sequences along with most-parsimonious VDJ recombination scenarios. A later analysis defined each TCR beta chain by its CDR3 amino acid sequence plus V-gene family, and excluded reads lacking a unique V-gene family. In a later analysis, nearly 600 highly shared, low-generation-probability nucleotide sequences were removed to address suspected cross-contamination and a sequencing artifact. In a later analysis, a clonal expansion index for each public chain was calculated from normalized within-repertoire ranks of inferred template counts. In a later analysis, generation probabilities were computed with a VDJ recombination model fitted to out-of-frame rearrangements, and the resulting probabilities were checked against IGoR. In a later analysis, TCR-TCR, TCR-HLA and TCR-CMV co-occurrence was scored with hypergeometric tests, and a repertoire-size bias correction was applied to TCR pairs. In a later analysis, false discovery rates were estimated by permuting HLA or CMV assignments 20 times. In a later analysis, co-occurring TCRs were grouped using DBSCAN, with TCRdist sequence similarity added in when clustering inside HLA-allele-positive subsets. Repertoires with fewer than 30,000 or more than 120,000 public chains were left out of co-occurrence clustering, as were a few repertoires with anomalous nucleotide sharing. The table comes from immuneACCESS by way of TCRdb, which keeps in-frame sequences with V and J called. Part of the clones is missing from these tables; in studies checked, under half for an unresolved V gene and the rest for unknown reasons. V, J and clone size derive from that table, while D and trimming were established from the DNA sequence. The sample table shows 150,000 to 200,000 clones, and approximately 86% are seen once. The ten largest clonotypes hold approximately 2% of the sample.

The cohort comprised 550 to 700 healthy bone marrow donors. At the time of sampling, all cohort members were nominally healthy, though unrecorded immune exposures were likely present. The donor was CMV seronegative and belonged to the group of 350 to 400 seronegative cohort members. A peripheral blood sample was provided by each donor, and peripheral blood mononuclear cells were used for TCR beta sequencing. Genomic DNA extraction from the blood cell samples was performed with the Qiagen DNeasy Blood Extraction Kit. The sequenced sample consisted of PBMCs. The clonotype was recovered from a woman younger than 30 in good health and CMV-seronegative. This chain joins TRBV30 to TRBJ1-2; a tentative D match to TRBD1 spans 6 bases. The CDR3 reads as follows: CAWSATGYGYTF. Here is the DNA: TGTGCCTGGAGTGCAACAGGGTATGGCTACACCTTC.